The clone carrying this TCR beta chain came up once. Antigen unknown. This record belongs to a study of T cells in localized non-small cell lung cancer. Measured with immunoSEQ multiplex PCR; TCRdb has only the in-frame clones, and not every one. The top ten clones hold 3.5% of a sample with approximately 37,000 clones, around 84% of them seen once. Findings and caveats of the study: When the top 100 tumor clones were examined, a median around 58 of them also appeared in the adjacent lung, which was paired and uninvolved. Uninvolved adjacent lung showed higher T cell clonality than tumor.

CDR1 is LGHNA, CDR2 YNFKEQ, per germline. The CDR3 sequence is 16 residues long. V trimming: 0 bases; J trimming: 3 bases; junction bases outside the gene matches: 2. The receptor's source is a man aged 18-55 years with stage I lung adenocarcinoma. This sequence joins TRBV4-2 and TRBJ2-3; TRBD2 matches 11 bases. The sample here was peripheral blood, taken before any cancer treatment. CDR3 coding DNA: TGTGCCAGCAGCCAAGATCTAGCGGGGGGTACAGATACGCAGTATTTT. Protein: CASSQDLAGGTDTQYF.